This T cell receptor (beta chain) was retrieved from a study of CD8 T cells in ankylosing spondylitis. V dropped 6 bases and J dropped 1 base, with 5 bases sitting between them. This CDR3 region has 12 residues. Germline CDR1 and CDR2: LGHDT and YNNKEL (reference sequence). TCR beta libraries were made by quantitative 5'-RACE with molecular barcodes. TCRdb ran MiXCR on the 5' RACE reads and lists one entry per CDR3 protein. The table shows fewer than 450,000 distinct CDR3 sequences, with approximately 17% occurring only once. This clonotype has ten or more counts. Its antigen is still unknown. Study-level results: Significant enrichment of disease-linked clones was reported in matched ankylosing spondylitis synovial fluid. A TCR beta motif of eight or nine highly homologous variants seemed to mark ankylosing spondylitis blood. Some of these motif variants have turned up before, in reports on reactive arthritis synovial fluid and blood.

The TCR was taken from a male donor with ankylosing spondylitis. The chain uses TRBV3-1 and TRBJ2-3; D gene unclear. Sequencing was performed on blood, either unsorted or a sorted T cell fraction (not recorded which). The CDR3 sequence is CASSRRTDTQYF. The CDR3 region has the DNA TGTGCCAGCAGTCGACGCACAGATACGCAGTATTTT.